This TCR beta chain is drawn from a study of metastatic and nonmetastatic thyroid tumors. Looking at the study overall: It was across blood and tumor or nodule tissue from malignant and benign thyroid patients that repertoires were compared.

No patient received treatment before thyroid surgery. MiXCR reprocessed the PCR reads for TCRdb. There are around 30,000 clones in the sample; about 22% occur only once, and roughly 2.2% lies in the top ten. Comment on this clone: The antigen remains unidentified.

CDR1 and CDR2 from the germline V gene are SGHTA and FQGTGA. The V and J ends lost 8 bases and 7 bases respectively, with 17 bases between them. The CDR3 loop spans 13 amino acids. Broader study findings: Relative to benign nodules, malignant thyroid tumors were reportedly characterized by significantly elevated TCR beta diversity in blood and tumor.

Sequences were obtained from blood. This receptor was taken from a female donor with papillary thyroid cancer or a benign thyroid nodule (not recorded which). Some clones in this sample may be carry-over from other donors' samples. This chain joins TRBV7-3 and TRBJ1-1; D possibly corresponds to TRBD1 (6 bases). CDR3 in amino acids: CASGPGTNGEAFF. The CDR3 bases are TGTGCCAGCGGTCCAGGGACAAACGGTGAAGCTTTCTTT.